These T cell receptor beta chains were read from a single sample in a study of shared clonotypes between healthy human individuals. The method was immunoSEQ multiplex PCR; TCRdb's version includes in-frame clones alone and lacks a portion of them. The table has around 1.4 million clones, approximately 98.5% seen once. Sequencing was performed on naive CD4+ T cells sorted from blood. The receptors here all came from a man younger than 40 in good health. Both conserved end residues are part of each CDR3.

>TRBV29-1|TRBJ2-1
CSVERWSGTHRDNEQFF
>TRBV7-2|TRBJ2-7
CASSSPTKKYEQYF
>TRBV11-3|TRBJ2-2
CASSAGWANTGELFF
>TRBV9|TRBJ1-2
CASSRGGLGYTF
>TRBV7-2|TRBJ2-3
CASSPRRIGTDTQYF
>TRBV18|TRBJ2-7
CASSPLGTDEQYF
>TRBV27|TRBJ2-2
CASSGYVQGTGELFF
>TRBV5-4|TRBJ2-3
CASRGRTGPDTQYF
>TRBV29-1|TRBJ1-1
CSVDLGGSSFGEAFF
>TRBV5-1|TRBJ2-6
CASTPRSELISGANVLTF
>TRBV4-2|TRBJ2-3
CASSQDLRGADTQYF
>TRBV4-3|TRBJ2-2
CASSQGAASGELFF
>TRBV28|TRBJ2-1
CASSLPPLAGPNNEQFF
>TRBV9|TRBJ2-1
CASSATSGSDEQFF
>TRBV15|TRBJ2-2
CATSILHLAGGPTGELFF
>TRBV7-8|TRBJ2-7
CASRFSGVSEQYF
>TRBV5-4|TRBJ1-4
CASSSRPGQGGSDEKLFF
>TRBV7-8|TRBJ2-1
CASSTKLTSGLYNEQFF
>TRBV7-8|TRBJ2-1
CASRNPRSGYNEQFF
>TRBV6-5|TRBJ2-7
CASSYSQGYEQYF
>TRBV7-9|TRBJ2-1
CASAPAGGEGNEQFF
>TRBV28|TRBJ2-7
CASSSPGTGHYEQYF
>TRBV19|TRBJ1-1
CASRTTGGNTEAFF
>TRBV15|TRBJ1-5
CATSRDRGSQPQHF
>TRBV5-6|TRBJ2-4
CASSLEQGYSPIAKNIQYF
>TRBV19|TRBJ2-2
CASSMTTGSYTGELFF
>TRBV29-1|TRBJ1-5
CSVVADSGQPQHF
>TRBV5-4|TRBJ2-5
CASSLKGAVTQYF
>TRBV5-4|TRBJ2-1
CASSVGNGEQFF
>TRBV4-1|TRBJ2-7
CASSHPGTHEQYF
>TRBV7-2|TRBJ2-1
CASSLDWYSYNEQFF
>TRBV5-6|TRBJ2-7
CASSSIAGHHYEQYF
>TRBV25-1|TRBJ2-3
CASSDLYTQYF
>TRBV5-1|TRBJ2-1
CASSLEAPRGSNEQFF
>TRBV12-5|TRBJ2-7
CAKDSRLVHEQYF
>TRBV18|TRBJ2-1
CASSSPFGGSRHNEQFF
>TRBV6-6|TRBJ2-7
CASSFGGAGGNEQYF
>TRBV9|TRBJ2-1
CASSVGASGTTAVGSSYNEQFF
>TRBV6-6|TRBJ2-7
CASISGKSTWEQYF
>TRBV28|TRBJ2-3
CASSPNLGQGPTDTQYF
>TRBV9|TRBJ1-4
CASSVDSGTRNEKLFF
>TRBV5-1|TRBJ2-7
CASSWDGLAVGYEQYF
>TRBV7-9|TRBJ2-5
CASSFIGEETQYF
>TRBV18|TRBJ1-2
CASSPLSRGTANYGYTF
>TRBV28|TRBJ1-1
CASSVQGLNTEAFF
>TRBV5-1|TRBJ2-5
CASSLGTSGNLQETQYF
>TRBV2|TRBJ1-1
CASSDEENTEAFF
>TRBV21-1|TRBJ2-7
CASNTIGVWQGGYEQYF
>TRBV18|TRBJ2-6
CASSPRRDSGANVLTF
>TRBV2|TRBJ2-1
CASSGGEQFF
>TRBV4-1|TRBJ2-7
CASSQPMLAGTSYEQYF
>TRBV18|TRBJ1-1
CASSPPSGQNTEAFF
>TRBV27|TRBJ2-7
CASSFRTASYEQYF
>TRBV7-2|TRBJ2-7
CASSLYYRGGTSTYEQYF
>TRBV27|TRBJ2-1
CASSSVRGKVGEQFF
>TRBV29-1|TRBJ2-2
CSARRVGVPNTGELFF
>TRBV28|TRBJ1-1
CASTGQGASTEAFF
>TRBV9|TRBJ2-1
CASSVGNAVYNEQFF